This T cell receptor (beta chain) was identified in a study of identical twins. Study-level results: Abundant cord blood beta clonotypes carried fewer insertions; memory repertoires showed none. Conclusions were based on cross-sectional statistical analysis, without following the same donors. Twin-shared out-of-frame alpha sequences were enriched for low generation probability.

Worth noting for this clonotype: Antigen: not known.

Germline-derived CDR1 and CDR2 are MNHNS and SASEGT. This CDR3 comprises 16 residues. Trimming cost V 6 bases and J 7 bases, with 22 bases left between them. Each CDR3 protein gets one entry after TCRdb re-called the 5' RACE reads with MiXCR. The sample has 1.5 million or so distinct CDR3 sequences, about 31% seen once. Specimen: cord blood. The chain is built from TRBV6-1 and TRBJ1-5; D gene ambiguous. This TCR derives from a newborn girl in good health. CDR3: CASRAQTSRARQPQHF. CDR3 nucleotide sequence: TGTGCCAGCAGAGCCCAAACGTCGAGGGCACGGCAGCCCCAGCATTTT.